The clone carrying this T cell receptor (beta chain) was counted many times. Antigen specificity is unknown. Arm-PCR of CDR3 regions and iRepertoire HTBI primers were used to build TCR beta libraries. TCRdb processed the multiplex PCR reads anew with MiXCR; each CDR3 protein has one entry. The data contain about 440,000 distinct CDR3 sequences, just under 15% of them seen just once; the ten biggest clones take up over 15%. This specimen belongs to a study of regulatory T cells in long-lasting Graves disease. Time point denoted: newly diagnosed GD, antithyroid drugs for less than 3 months. PBMC-derived RNA was used for the TCR library. Whole-study results and caveats: The number of shared public clonotypes was higher in persistent patients (fewer than 3,000) than new patients (roughly 970). Examination was confined to peripheral blood, excluding thyroid tissue.

This sample was shared with a second study, whose subject was T cells in Graves' hyperthyroidism and ophthalmopathy. This second study says: Primed by the HTBI set, a first-round RT-PCR was run on the TCR CDR3.

The clonotype originates from a woman aged 25-40 years with Graves disease. The sample in question was peripheral blood mononuclear cells (PBMCs), obtained at new diagnosis, from a patient treated with antithyroid drugs.

Here the CDR3 reads CASRRGSDTQYF. The CDR3, as DNA: TGCGCCAGCAGACGAGGGTCGGATACGCAGTATTTT. V and J are TRBV5-1 and TRBJ2-3; D possibly corresponds to TRBD2 (5 bases). Germline-derived CDR1 and CDR2 are SGHRS and YFSETQ. This CDR3 is built from 12 residues. Trimming removed 5 bases at V and 6 bases at J, with 10 bases between.